A selection of T cell receptor beta chains follows, all from one sample in a study of OX40 agonist ivuxolimab in advanced cancers. Produced via immunoSEQ multiplex PCR; TCRdb's table is partial and in-frame only. In the table there are roughly 60,000 clones, roughly 84% of which are singletons. This specimen consisted of CD4+ or CD8+ T cells sorted from blood, obtained in a trial of the OX40 agonist ivuxolimab. The receptors come from an adult with an advanced solid tumor such as melanoma, head and neck, liver or kidney cancer. Each CDR3 is given with its conserved first and last residue. The order of the fields is J gene, D gene, V gene, clone size, CDR3 protein, CDR3 DNA. D genes are given only for firm matches. Clone size is given for some rows only: seen once, a few or many times, or a class if the clone is expanded.

J gene: TRBJ2-7; D gene: TRBD2; V gene: TRBV7-9; clone size: -; CDR3 protein: CASSFSGGPGEQYF; CDR3 DNA: TGTGCCAGCAGCTTTAGCGGGGGGCCGGGGGAGCAGTACTTC
J gene: TRBJ1-1; D gene: TRBD1; V gene: TRBV4-2; clone size: -; CDR3 protein: CASSLRRQGPTEAFF; CDR3 DNA: TGTGCCAGCAGCCTCAGACGACAGGGGCCCACTGAAGCTTTCTTT
J gene: TRBJ2-2; D gene: TRBD2; V gene: TRBV14; clone size: -; CDR3 protein: CASSQELAGANTGELFF; CDR3 DNA: TGTGCCAGCAGCCAAGAACTAGCGGGAGCTAACACCGGGGAGCTGTTTTTT
J gene: TRBJ2-1; D gene: -; V gene: TRBV28; clone size: once; CDR3 protein: CASSLVRNEQFF; CDR3 DNA: TGTGCCAGCAGTTTAGTGCGCAATGAGCAGTTCTTC
J gene: TRBJ1-2; D gene: TRBD1; V gene: TRBV2; clone size: -; CDR3 protein: CASGTDRLYGYTF; CDR3 DNA: TGTGCCAGCGGGACAGACCGACTATATGGCTACACCTTC
J gene: TRBJ2-7; D gene: -; V gene: TRBV27; clone size: -; CDR3 protein: CASSLSRVAYEQYF; CDR3 DNA: TGTGCCAGCAGCCTATCCAGGGTCGCCTACGAGCAGTACTTC
J gene: TRBJ2-4; D gene: TRBD2; V gene: TRBV6-1; clone size: -; CDR3 protein: CASSSLAGVNIQYF; CDR3 DNA: TGTGCCAGCAGTTCACTAGCGGGGGTAAACATTCAGTACTTC
J gene: TRBJ1-2; D gene: -; V gene: TRBV9; clone size: once; CDR3 protein: CASSVANYGYTF; CDR3 DNA: TGTGCCAGCAGCGTAGCTAACTATGGCTACACCTTC
J gene: TRBJ2-7; D gene: TRBD2; V gene: TRBV28; clone size: -; CDR3 protein: CASSFQLAGLGYEQYF; CDR3 DNA: TGTGCCAGCAGTTTTCAACTAGCGGGATTAGGGTACGAGCAGTACTTC
J gene: TRBJ2-5; D gene: -; V gene: TRBV6-5; clone size: -; CDR3 protein: CASSTGETQYF; CDR3 DNA: TGTGCCAGCAGTACCGGGGAGACCCAGTACTTC
J gene: TRBJ2-5; D gene: -; V gene: TRBV18; clone size: few; CDR3 protein: CASSPQNPETQYF; CDR3 DNA: TGTGCCAGCTCACCACAGAACCCGGAGACCCAGTACTTC
J gene: TRBJ2-7; D gene: -; V gene: TRBV5-4; clone size: -; CDR3 protein: CASSFGRSSYEQYF; CDR3 DNA: TGTGCCAGCAGCTTTGGCAGGAGCTCCTACGAGCAGTACTTC
J gene: TRBJ1-5; D gene: -; V gene: TRBV2; clone size: -; CDR3 protein: CASRRSYNQPQHF; CDR3 DNA: TGTGCCAGCCGTCGCAGCTACAATCAGCCCCAGCATTTT
J gene: TRBJ2-7; D gene: TRBD2; V gene: TRBV28; clone size: -; CDR3 protein: CASSMKSTSGSMYEQYF; CDR3 DNA: TGTGCCAGCAGTATGAAGTCGACTAGCGGGAGTATGTACGAGCAGTACTTC
J gene: TRBJ2-3; D gene: -; V gene: TRBV11-3; clone size: -; CDR3 protein: CASSLRGRDNTDTQYF; CDR3 DNA: TGTGCCAGCAGCTTACGCGGCCGGGACAACACAGATACGCAGTATTTT
J gene: TRBJ2-5; D gene: TRBD2; V gene: TRBV11-2; clone size: few; CDR3 protein: CASSFNSGGVETQYF; CDR3 DNA: TGTGCCAGCAGCTTCAATAGCGGGGGAGTAGAGACCCAGTACTTC
J gene: TRBJ1-6; D gene: -; V gene: TRBV14; clone size: few; CDR3 protein: CASSQAQGHNSPLHF; CDR3 DNA: TGTGCCAGCAGCCAGGCACAGGGACATAATTCACCCCTCCACTTT
J gene: TRBJ1-3; D gene: -; V gene: TRBV6-1; clone size: -; CDR3 protein: CASSQTGSTGNTIYF; CDR3 DNA: TGTGCCAGCAGTCAAACAGGGTCGACTGGAAACACCATATATTTT
J gene: TRBJ1-1; D gene: -; V gene: TRBV28; clone size: few; CDR3 protein: CASSTVKNTEAFF; CDR3 DNA: TGTGCCAGCAGCACCGTGAAGAACACTGAAGCTTTCTTT
J gene: TRBJ1-3; D gene: -; V gene: TRBV7-6; clone size: -; CDR3 protein: CASSPRPISGNTIYF; CDR3 DNA: TGTGCCAGCAGCCCCCGACCGATCTCTGGAAACACCATATATTTT
J gene: TRBJ2-3; D gene: TRBD1; V gene: TRBV9; clone size: -; CDR3 protein: CASSPTGATQYF; CDR3 DNA: TGTGCCAGCAGCCCCACAGGGGCAACGCAGTATTTT
J gene: TRBJ2-7; D gene: TRBD1; V gene: TRBV18; clone size: once; CDR3 protein: CASSPNRGADEQYF; CDR3 DNA: TGTGCCAGCTCACCGAACAGGGGTGCTGACGAGCAGTACTTC
J gene: TRBJ1-1; D gene: -; V gene: TRBV28; clone size: -; CDR3 protein: CASSLWELGGVPEAFF; CDR3 DNA: TGTGCCAGCAGTTTATGGGAGTTAGGGGGGGTCCCCGAAGCTTTCTTT
J gene: TRBJ2-5; D gene: -; V gene: TRBV30; clone size: -; CDR3 protein: CAWSVRVGETQYF; CDR3 DNA: TGTGCCTGGAGTGTGCGAGTAGGGGAGACCCAGTACTTC
J gene: TRBJ1-5; D gene: -; V gene: TRBV6-1; clone size: -; CDR3 protein: CASRGTPNQPQHF; CDR3 DNA: TGTGCCAGCCGTGGCACCCCAAATCAGCCCCAGCATTTT
J gene: TRBJ1-6; D gene: -; V gene: TRBV30; clone size: -; CDR3 protein: CAWSVGQDNSPLHF; CDR3 DNA: TGTGCCTGGAGTGTAGGGCAGGATAATTCACCCCTCCACTTT
J gene: TRBJ1-2; D gene: -; V gene: TRBV28; clone size: few; CDR3 protein: CASSLSWYSGYTF; CDR3 DNA: TGTGCCAGCAGTTTATCGTGGTACAGTGGCTACACCTTC
J gene: TRBJ1-5; D gene: -; V gene: TRBV5-3; clone size: once; CDR3 protein: CARSRPRGAGNQPQHF; CDR3 DNA: TGTGCCAGAAGCAGACCCAGGGGCGCAGGCAATCAGCCCCAGCATTTT
J gene: TRBJ2-7; D gene: -; V gene: TRBV6-5; clone size: -; CDR3 protein: CASSPLSYEQYF; CDR3 DNA: TGTGCCAGCAGTCCGCTCTCCTACGAGCAGTACTTC